This passage covers 3 T cell receptor beta chains from one sample sequenced in a study of cytomegalovirus exposure and HLA in healthy donors (dated by TCRdb to 2015 to 2018). The library was built by means of the immunoSEQ multiplex PCR assay. For the multiplex PCR, a mixture combining 60 forward primers for TCR Vbeta segments and 13 reverse primers for TCR Jbeta segments was used. In its TCRdb copy, this immuneACCESS table keeps in-frame sequences only and misses some clones. Where compared with another copy, unresolved V genes explain less than half of these, and the others have no known cause. The sample's records list 87,000 or so clones. The top ten clonotypes cover less than 20% of the sample. The source material was PBMCs. The receptors come from a man aged 50 to 60 in good health and CMV-seropositive.

V gene TRBV4-1 combines with J gene TRBJ1-2, with 7 nucleotides matching TRBD1. Looked up from germline, CDR1 is MGHRA and CDR2 is YSYEKL. V shed 1 base and J 0 bases; nucleotides not matched to a gene: 5. This CDR3 has 16 amino acids. The CDR3, as DNA: TGCGCCAGCAGCCAAGTGAGGACAGGCTCTAACTATGGCTACACCTTC. This codes for CASSQVRTGSNYGYTF.

The chain recombines TRBV11-3 with TRBJ1-3; D ambiguous. The CDR3 covers 11 residues. Per the germline V gene, CDR1 is SGHNT and CDR2 is YENEEA. V was pared by 5 bases and J by 4 bases, with 3 bases between. The CDR3 sequence: CASSPGNTIYF. As DNA, the CDR3 is TGTGCCAGCAGCCCGGGAAACACCATATATTTT.

The chain has TRBV10-2 and TRBJ2-7, with D maybe TRBD2 (6 bases). In germline, CDR1 is WSHSY, CDR2 SAAADI. This CDR3 comprises 14 residues. V lost 2 bases to trimming and J lost 0 bases, with 8 bases between them. CDR3 sequence reads: CASSERGSSYEQYF. CDR3 coding DNA: TGCGCCAGCAGTGAGCGGGGGAGCTCCTACGAGCAGTACTTC.